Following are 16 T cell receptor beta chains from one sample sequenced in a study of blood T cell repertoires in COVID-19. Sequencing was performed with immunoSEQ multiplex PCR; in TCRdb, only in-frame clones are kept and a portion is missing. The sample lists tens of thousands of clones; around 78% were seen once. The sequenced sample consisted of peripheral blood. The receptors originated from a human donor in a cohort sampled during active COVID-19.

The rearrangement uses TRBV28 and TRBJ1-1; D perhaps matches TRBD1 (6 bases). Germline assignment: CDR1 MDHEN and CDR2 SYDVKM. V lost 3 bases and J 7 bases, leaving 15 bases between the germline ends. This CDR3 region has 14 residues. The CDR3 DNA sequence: TGTGCCAGCAGTTTTCCCAGTGGGGGCCTTGAAGCTTTCTTT. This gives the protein CASSFPSGGLEAFF.

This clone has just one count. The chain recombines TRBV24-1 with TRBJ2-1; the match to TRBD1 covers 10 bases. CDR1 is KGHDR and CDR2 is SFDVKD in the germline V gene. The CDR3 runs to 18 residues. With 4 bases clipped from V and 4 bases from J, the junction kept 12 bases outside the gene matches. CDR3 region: CATSDPGTGVPLYNEQFF. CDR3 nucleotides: TGTGCCACCAGTGACCCAGGGACAGGGGTCCCCTTATACAATGAGCAGTTCTTC.

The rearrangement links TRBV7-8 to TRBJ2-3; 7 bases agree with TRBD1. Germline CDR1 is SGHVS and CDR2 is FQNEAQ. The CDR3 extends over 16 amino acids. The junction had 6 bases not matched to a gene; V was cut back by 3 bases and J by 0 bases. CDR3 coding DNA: TGTGCCAGCAGCTTTCCTGACAGGGCGAGCACAGATACGCAGTATTTT. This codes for CASSFPDRASTDTQYF. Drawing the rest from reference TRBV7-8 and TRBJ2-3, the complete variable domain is GAGVSQSPRYKVAKRGQDVALRCDPISGHVSLFWYQQALGQGPEFLTYFQNEAQLDKSGLPSDRFFAERPEGSVSTLKIQRTQQEDSAVYLCASSFPDRASTDTQYFGPGTRLTVL.

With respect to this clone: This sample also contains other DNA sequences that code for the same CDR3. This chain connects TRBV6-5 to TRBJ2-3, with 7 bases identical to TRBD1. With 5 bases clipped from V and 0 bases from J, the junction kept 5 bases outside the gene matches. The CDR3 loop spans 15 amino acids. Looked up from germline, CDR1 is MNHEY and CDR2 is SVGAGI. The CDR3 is CASSLQGRSTDTQYF. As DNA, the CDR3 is TGTGCCAGCAGTCTACAGGGGAGAAGCACAGATACGCAGTATTTT.

DNA for the CDR3: TGTGCCAGCACCCCACGACAGGGGATCCAGCCCCAGCATTTT. This encodes CASTPRQGIQPQHF. The chain has TRBV6-2 or TRBV6-3 and TRBJ1-5; 8 nucleotides match TRBD1. The germline V gene has CDR1 MNHEY and CDR2 SVGEGT. The V and J ends lost 7 bases and 7 bases, in that order; junction bases with no gene match: 9. The CDR3 extends over 14 amino acids.

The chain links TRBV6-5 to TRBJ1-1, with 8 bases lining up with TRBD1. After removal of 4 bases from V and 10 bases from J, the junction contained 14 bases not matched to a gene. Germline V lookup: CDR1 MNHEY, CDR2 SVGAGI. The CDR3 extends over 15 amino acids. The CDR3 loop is CASSSAGQAPKGAFF. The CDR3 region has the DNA TGTGCCAGCAGTTCCGCGGGACAGGCGCCCAAGGGAGCTTTCTTT.

CDR3 bases: TGCGCCAGCAGCTTGGGGACAGTAAACACTGAAGCTTTCTTT. Residues: CASSLGTVNTEAFF. This chain joins TRBV5-1 and TRBJ1-1, with D possibly being TRBD1 (6 bases). The ends were cut back, 0 bases at V and 2 bases at J, with 8 bases in the middle. CDR1 SGHRS and CDR2 YFSETQ come from the germline V gene. This CDR3 has 14 amino acids.

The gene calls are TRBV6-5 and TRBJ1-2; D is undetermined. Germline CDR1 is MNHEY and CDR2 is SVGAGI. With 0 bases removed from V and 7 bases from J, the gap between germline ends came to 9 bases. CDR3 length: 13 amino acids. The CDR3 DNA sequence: TGTGCCAGCAGTTACTCGAGGGCGGGTGGCTACACCTTC. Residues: CASSYSRAGGYTF.

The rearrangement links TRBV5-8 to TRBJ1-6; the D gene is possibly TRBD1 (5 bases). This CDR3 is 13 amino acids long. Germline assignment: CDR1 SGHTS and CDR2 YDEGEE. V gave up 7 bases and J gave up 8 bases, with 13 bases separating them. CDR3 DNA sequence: TGTGCCAGCCATGACAGTCTTGATTCACCCCTCCACTTT. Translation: CASHDSLDSPLHF.

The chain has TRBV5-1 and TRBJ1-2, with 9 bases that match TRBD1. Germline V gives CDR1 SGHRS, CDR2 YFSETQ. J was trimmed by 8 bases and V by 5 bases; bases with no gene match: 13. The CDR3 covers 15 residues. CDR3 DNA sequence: TGCGCCAGCAGTTTGTCCGGGACAGGGTATAGCGGCTACACCTTC. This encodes CASSLSGTGYSGYTF.

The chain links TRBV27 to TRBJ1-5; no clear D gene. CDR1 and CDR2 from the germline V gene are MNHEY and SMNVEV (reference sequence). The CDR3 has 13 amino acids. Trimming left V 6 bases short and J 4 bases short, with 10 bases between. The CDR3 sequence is CASSPLGNQPQHF. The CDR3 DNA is TGTGCCAGCAGCCCCCTCGGTAATCAGCCCCAGCATTTT.

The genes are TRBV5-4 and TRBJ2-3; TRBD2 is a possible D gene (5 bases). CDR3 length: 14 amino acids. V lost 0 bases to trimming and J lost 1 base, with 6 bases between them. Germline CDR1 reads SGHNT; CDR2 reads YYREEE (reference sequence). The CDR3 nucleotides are TGTGCCAGCAGCTTGGAGGGAGGCACAGATACGCAGTATTTT. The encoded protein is CASSLEGGTDTQYF.

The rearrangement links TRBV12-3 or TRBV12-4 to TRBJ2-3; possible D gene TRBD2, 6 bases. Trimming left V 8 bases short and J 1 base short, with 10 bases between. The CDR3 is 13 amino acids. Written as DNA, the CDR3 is TGTGCCAGCTTTGGCGGGGGCACAGATACGCAGTATTTT. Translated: CASFGGGTDTQYF.

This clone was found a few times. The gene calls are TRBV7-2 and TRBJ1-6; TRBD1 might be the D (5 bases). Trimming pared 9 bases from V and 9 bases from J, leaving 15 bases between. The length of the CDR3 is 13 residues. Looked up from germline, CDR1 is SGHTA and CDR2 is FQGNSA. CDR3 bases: TGTGCCAGTGGTTCGGCGGGGGTTTCACCCCTCCACTTT. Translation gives CASGSAGVSPLHF.

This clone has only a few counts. The DNA for the CDR3 is TGTGCCAGCAGTTATTTGGGACAGGGATCCTACAATGAGCAGTTCTTC. Its protein is CASSYLGQGSYNEQFF. This chain links TRBV6-2 or TRBV6-3 with TRBJ2-1, with 9 bases that match TRBD1. Germline assignment: CDR1 MNHEY and CDR2 SVGEGT. J gave up 1 base and V 3 bases, and 4 bases lay outside the gene matches. The CDR3 totals 16 residues.

CDR3 nucleotides: TGTGCCAGCAGCTTGGGCCAGGGAAACTCCTACAATGAGCAGTTCTTC. This gives the protein CASSLGQGNSYNEQFF. The chain carries TRBV5-4 and TRBJ2-1, with D possibly being TRBD1 (5 bases). The CDR3 runs 16 residues. Trimming stripped 0 bases from V and 0 bases from J, with 10 bases between. Germline V gene lookup returns CDR1 SGHNT and CDR2 YYREEE (reference sequence). Complete variable domain (other parts from reference TRBV5-4 and TRBJ2-1): ETGVTQSPTHLIKTRGQQVTLRCSSQSGHNTVSWYQQALGQGPQFIFQYYREEENGRGNFPPRFSGLQFPNYSSELNVNALELDDSALYLCASSLGQGNSYNEQFFGPGTRLTVL.